This T cell receptor (beta chain) was obtained from a study of shared T cell receptors in the human thymus. Germline-derived CDR1 and CDR2 are MNHEY and SMNVEV (reference sequence). The CDR3 contains 22 residues. The ends were cut back, 7 bases at V and 4 bases at J, with 40 bases in the middle. The protocol was immunoSEQ multiplex PCR, while the TCRdb copy is restricted to in-frame clones and leaves out a portion. The data contain 720,000 or so clones, around 85% of them singletons. The same data also went into a second study, on human thymus T cells.

J is TRBJ1-2 and V is TRBV27; D not certain. This clonotype was sampled from a girl under three years old with a congenital heart defect. The sample was thymocytes. The CDR3 region has the DNA TGTGCCAGCATGAAGAAGCGGCAAATTCAAACCGGGCCTAAGGGCGGAGGCTATGGCTACACCTTC. It specifies CASMKKRQIQTGPKGGGYGYTF.